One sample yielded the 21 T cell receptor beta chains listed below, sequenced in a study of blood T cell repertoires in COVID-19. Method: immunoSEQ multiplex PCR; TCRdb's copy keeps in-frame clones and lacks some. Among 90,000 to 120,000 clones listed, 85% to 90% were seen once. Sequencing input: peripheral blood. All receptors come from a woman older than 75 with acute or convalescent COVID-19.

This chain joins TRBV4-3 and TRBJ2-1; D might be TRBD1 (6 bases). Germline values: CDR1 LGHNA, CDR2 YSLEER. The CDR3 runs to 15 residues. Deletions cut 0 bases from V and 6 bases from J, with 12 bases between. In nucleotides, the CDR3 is TGCGCCAGCAGCCAAGAAGACAGGACTCTCAATGAGCAGTTCTTC. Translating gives CASSQEDRTLNEQFF.

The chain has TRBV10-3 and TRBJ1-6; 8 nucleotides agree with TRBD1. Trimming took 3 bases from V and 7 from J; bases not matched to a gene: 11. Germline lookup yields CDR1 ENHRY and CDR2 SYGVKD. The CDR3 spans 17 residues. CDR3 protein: CAISDLAGGARNSPLHF. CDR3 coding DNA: TGTGCCATCAGTGACCTTGCAGGGGGCGCCAGGAATTCACCCCTCCACTTT.

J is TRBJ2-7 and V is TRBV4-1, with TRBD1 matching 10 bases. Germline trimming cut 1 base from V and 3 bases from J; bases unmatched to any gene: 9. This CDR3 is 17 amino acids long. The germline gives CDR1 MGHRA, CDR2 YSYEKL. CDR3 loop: CASSQGSEGQGYYEQYF. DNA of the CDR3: TGCGCCAGCAGCCAAGGCTCTGAGGGACAGGGGTACTACGAGCAGTACTTC.

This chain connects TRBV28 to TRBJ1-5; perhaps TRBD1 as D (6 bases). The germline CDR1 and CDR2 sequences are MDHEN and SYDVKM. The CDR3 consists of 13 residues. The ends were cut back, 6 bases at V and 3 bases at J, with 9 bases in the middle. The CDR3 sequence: CASRRDNNQPQHF. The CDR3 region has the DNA TGTGCCAGCAGACGGGACAACAATCAGCCCCAGCATTTT. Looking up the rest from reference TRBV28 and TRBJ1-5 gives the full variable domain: DVKVTQSSRYLVKRTGEKVFLECVQDMDHENMFWYRQDPGLGLRLIYFSYDVKMKEKGDIPEGYSVSREKKERFSLILESASTNQTSMYLCASRRDNNQPQHFGDGTRLSIL.

In DNA form, the CDR3 reads TGTGCCAGTAGTATACGAGAGGGACAGGGGGCCAACATGAACACTGAAGCTTTCTTT. Translated: CASSIREGQGANMNTEAFF. The V gene is TRBV19, the J gene TRBJ1-1; 12 bases line up with TRBD1. The CDR3 loop spans 19 amino acids. Germline V gene sequence: CDR1 LNHDA, CDR2 SQIVND (reference sequence). Trimming cost V 2 bases and J 0 bases; bases outside gene matches: 10.

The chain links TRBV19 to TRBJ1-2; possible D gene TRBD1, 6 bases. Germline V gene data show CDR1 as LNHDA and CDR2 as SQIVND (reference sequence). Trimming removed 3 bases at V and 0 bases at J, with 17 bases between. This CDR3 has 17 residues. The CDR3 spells CASSIAPGAKANYGYTF. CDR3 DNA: TGTGCCAGTAGTATTGCCCCAGGGGCTAAAGCTAACTATGGCTACACCTTC.

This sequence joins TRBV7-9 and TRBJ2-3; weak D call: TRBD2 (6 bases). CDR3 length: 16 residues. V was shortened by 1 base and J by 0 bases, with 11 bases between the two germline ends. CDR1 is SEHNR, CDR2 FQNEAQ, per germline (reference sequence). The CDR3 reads CASSLVASGSTDTQYF. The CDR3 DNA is TGTGCCAGCAGCTTAGTAGCGAGCGGGAGCACAGATACGCAGTATTTT. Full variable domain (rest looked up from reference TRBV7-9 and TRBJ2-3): DTGVSQNPRHKITKRGQNVTFRCDPISEHNRLYWYRQTLGQGPEFLTYFQNEAQLEKSRLLSDRFSAERPKGSFSTLEIQRTEQGDSAMYLCASSLVASGSTDTQYFGPGTRLTVL.

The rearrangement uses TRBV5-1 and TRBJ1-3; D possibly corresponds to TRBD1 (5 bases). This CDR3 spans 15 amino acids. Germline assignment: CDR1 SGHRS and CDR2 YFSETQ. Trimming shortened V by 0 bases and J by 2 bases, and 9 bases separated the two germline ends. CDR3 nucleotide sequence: TGCGCCAGCAGCTTGGAAGGGGTTCCTGGAAACACCATATATTTT. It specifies CASSLEGVPGNTIYF.

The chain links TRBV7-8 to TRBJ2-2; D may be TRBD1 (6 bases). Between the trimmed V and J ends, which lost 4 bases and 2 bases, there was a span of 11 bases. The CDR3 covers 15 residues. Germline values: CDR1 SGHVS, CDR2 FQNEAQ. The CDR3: CASSWNRVNTGELFF. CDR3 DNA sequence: TGTGCCAGCAGCTGGAACAGGGTTAACACCGGGGAGCTGTTTTTT.

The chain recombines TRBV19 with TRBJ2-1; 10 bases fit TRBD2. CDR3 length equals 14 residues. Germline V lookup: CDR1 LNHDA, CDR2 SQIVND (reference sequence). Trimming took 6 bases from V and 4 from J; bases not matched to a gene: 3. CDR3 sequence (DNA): TGTGCCAGTAGCCAGCGGGGGGGGTACAATGAGCAGTTCTTC. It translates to CASSQRGGYNEQFF. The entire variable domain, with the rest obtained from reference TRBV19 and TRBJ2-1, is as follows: DGGITQSPKYLFRKEGQNVTLSCEQNLNHDAMYWYRQDPGQGLRLIYYSQIVNDFQKGDIAEGYSVSREKKESFPLTVTSAQKNPTAFYLCASSQRGGYNEQFFGPGTRLTVL.

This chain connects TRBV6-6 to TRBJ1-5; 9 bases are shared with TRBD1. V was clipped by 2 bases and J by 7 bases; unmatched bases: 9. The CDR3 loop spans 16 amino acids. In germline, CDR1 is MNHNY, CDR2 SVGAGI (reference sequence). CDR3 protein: CASSYGTGPTSQPQHF. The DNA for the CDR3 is TGTGCCAGCAGTTACGGGACAGGGCCGACCAGCCAGCCCCAGCATTTT.

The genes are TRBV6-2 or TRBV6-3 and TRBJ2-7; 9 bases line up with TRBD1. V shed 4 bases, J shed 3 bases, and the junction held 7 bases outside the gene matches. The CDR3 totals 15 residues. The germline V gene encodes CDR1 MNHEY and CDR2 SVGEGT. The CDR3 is CASSFYRGHDYEQYF. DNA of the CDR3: TGTGCCAGCAGTTTCTACAGGGGGCACGACTACGAGCAGTACTTC.

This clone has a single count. The CDR3 sequence: CASSGGQGRLNEQFF. CDR3 in DNA: TGCGCCAGCAGTGGGGGACAGGGTAGGCTCAATGAGCAGTTCTTC. The chain couples TRBV10-1 to TRBJ2-1; TRBD1 matches at 9 bases. CDR3 length: 15 amino acids. Germline CDR1 reads WNHNN; CDR2 reads SYGVQD (reference sequence). After removal of 4 bases from V and 6 bases from J, the junction contained 7 bases not matched to a gene.

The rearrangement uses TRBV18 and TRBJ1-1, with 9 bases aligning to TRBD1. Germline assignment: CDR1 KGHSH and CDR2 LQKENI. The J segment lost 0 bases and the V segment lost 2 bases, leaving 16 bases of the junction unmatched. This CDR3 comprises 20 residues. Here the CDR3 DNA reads TGTGCCAGCTCACCATCAATCTTGGGACAGGGAGTCGGCATGAACACTGAAGCTTTCTTT. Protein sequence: CASSPSILGQGVGMNTEAFF.

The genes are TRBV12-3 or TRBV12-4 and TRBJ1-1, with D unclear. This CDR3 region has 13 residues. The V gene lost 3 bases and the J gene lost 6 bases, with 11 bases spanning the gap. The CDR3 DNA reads TGTGCCAGCAGTTTCTTGAGGACTTCTGAAGCTTTCTTT. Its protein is CASSFLRTSEAFF.

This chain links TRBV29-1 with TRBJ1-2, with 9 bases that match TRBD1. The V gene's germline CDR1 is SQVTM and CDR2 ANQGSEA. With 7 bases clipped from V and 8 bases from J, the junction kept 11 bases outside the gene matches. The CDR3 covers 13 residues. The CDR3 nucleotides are TGCAGCGGAGGACAGGGGACAGCGGGAGGCTACACCTTC. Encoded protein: CSGGQGTAGGYTF.

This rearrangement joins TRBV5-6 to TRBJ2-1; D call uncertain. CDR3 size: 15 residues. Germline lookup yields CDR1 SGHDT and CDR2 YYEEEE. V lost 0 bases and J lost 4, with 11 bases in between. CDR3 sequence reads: CASSLVLEAYNEQFF. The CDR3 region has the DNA TGTGCCAGCAGCTTGGTCCTTGAAGCGTACAATGAGCAGTTCTTC.

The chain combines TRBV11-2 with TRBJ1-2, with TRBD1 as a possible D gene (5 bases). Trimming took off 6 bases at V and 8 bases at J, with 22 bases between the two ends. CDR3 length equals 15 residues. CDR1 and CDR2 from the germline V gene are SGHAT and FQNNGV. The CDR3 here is CASSTLPQGSGGYTF. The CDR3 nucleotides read TGTGCCAGCAGTACACTACCCCAGGGTTCCGGGGGCTACACCTTC. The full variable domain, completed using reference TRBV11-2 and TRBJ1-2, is EAGVAQSPRYKIIEKRQSVAFWCNPISGHATLYWYQQILGQGPKLLIQFQNNGVVDDSQLPKDRFSAERLKGVDSTLKIQPAKLEDSAVYLCASSTLPQGSGGYTFGSGTRLTVV.

CDR3 nucleotides: TGTGCCAGCTCACCAAGAGGAGCCGGGGAGCTGTTTTTT. Translation: CASSPRGAGELFF. This chain uses TRBV18 with TRBJ2-2, with D uncertain. V was trimmed by 2 bases and J by 6 bases, leaving 7 bases between them. CDR1 and CDR2 from the germline V gene are KGHSH and LQKENI. The CDR3 covers 13 residues.

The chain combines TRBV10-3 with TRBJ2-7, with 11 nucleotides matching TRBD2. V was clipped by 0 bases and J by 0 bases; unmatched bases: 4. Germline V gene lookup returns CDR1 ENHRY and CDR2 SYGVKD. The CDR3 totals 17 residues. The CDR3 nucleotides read TGTGCCATCAGTGAGTCCCCTAGCGGGGGGCTCTCCTACGAGCAGTACTTC. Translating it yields CAISESPSGGLSYEQYF.

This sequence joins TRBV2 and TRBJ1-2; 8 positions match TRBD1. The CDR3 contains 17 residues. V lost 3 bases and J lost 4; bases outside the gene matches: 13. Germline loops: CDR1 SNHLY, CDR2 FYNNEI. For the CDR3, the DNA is TGTGCCAGCAGTGATTCGACAGGGGAGTCCCTTGTCTATGGCTACACCTTC. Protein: CASSDSTGESLVYGYTF.